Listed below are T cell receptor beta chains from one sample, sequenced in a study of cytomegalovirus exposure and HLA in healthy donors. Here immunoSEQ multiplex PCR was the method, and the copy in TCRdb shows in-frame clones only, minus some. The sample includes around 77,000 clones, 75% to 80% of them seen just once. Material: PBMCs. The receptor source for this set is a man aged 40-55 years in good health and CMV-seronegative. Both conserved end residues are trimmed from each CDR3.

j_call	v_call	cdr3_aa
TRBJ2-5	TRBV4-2	ASSQLGQVGGAQY
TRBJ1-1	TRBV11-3	ASSLNRGTEAF
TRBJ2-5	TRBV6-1	AIHRNQETQY
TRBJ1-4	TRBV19	ASSIVGATNEKLF
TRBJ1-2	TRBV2	ASTWTGNYGYT
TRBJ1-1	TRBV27	ASSHLSAETEAF
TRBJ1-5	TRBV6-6	ASRPPDSNNQPQH
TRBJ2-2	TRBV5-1	ASSLDRGGLF
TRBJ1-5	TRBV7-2	ASSFTGTGGNQPQH
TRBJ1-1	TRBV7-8	ASSRQDTEAF
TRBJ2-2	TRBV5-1	ASSLFSGTGAPKPGELF
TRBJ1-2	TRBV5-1	ASSFGRNYGYT
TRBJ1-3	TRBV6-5	ASSAQGNGNTIY
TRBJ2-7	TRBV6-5	ASTFIAKGFYEQY
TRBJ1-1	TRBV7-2	ASSPRTGERRNTEAF
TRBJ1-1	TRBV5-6	ASSREQWLVAF
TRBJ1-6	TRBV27	ASSLLAGVGSPLH
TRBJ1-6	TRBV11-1	ASSLVQGNSPLH
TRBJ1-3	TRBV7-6	ASSLALSPGNTIY
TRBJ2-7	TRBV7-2	ASTPTGGLYEQY
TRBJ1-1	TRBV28	ASSYWDTLNTEAF
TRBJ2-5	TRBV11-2	ASSGQGQVAETQY
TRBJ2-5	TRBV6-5	ASSYSRETQY